This T cell receptor beta chain was documented in a study of blood T cells in healthy people across ages. Researchers isolated at least 7 million PBMCs per sample. Primers used in a second PCR of about 7 to 12 cycles were a sample-barcoded 5' primer and a J-beta primer mix. TCRdb used MiXCR to reprocess the 5' RACE reads, holding one entry per CDR3 protein. Of approximately 730,000 distinct CDR3 sequences detected, roughly 50% appear once; the ten largest clones hold roughly two fifths. The sequence was obtained from a man older than 75 in good health. Sequencing input: blood.

The CDR3 region is CASSPITGESYGYTF. CDR3 DNA: TGCGCCAGCAGCCCAATCACAGGGGAAAGCTATGGCTACACCTTC. This rearrangement joins TRBV5-1 to TRBJ1-2; 7 bases are shared with TRBD1. This CDR3 region has 15 residues. V gave up 4 bases and J gave up 4 bases; unmatched junction bases: 10. Germline-derived CDR1 and CDR2 are SGHRS and YFSETQ.